The 2 T cell receptor beta chains in this list originate from one sample, sequenced in a study of blood T cells in healthy people across ages. It was with a sample-barcoded 5' primer and a J-beta primer mix that a second PCR of roughly 7 to 12 cycles was run. A single record per CDR3 protein comes from TCRdb applying MiXCR to the 5' RACE reads. In the table there are roughly 680,000 distinct CDR3 sequences, 20% to 25% of which are singletons. The sequenced sample consisted of blood. These TCRs come from a man aged 70-80 years in good health.

This clonotype is a singleton in its sample. V and J are TRBV27 and TRBJ2-1; D is perhaps TRBD2 (7 bases). V lost 6 bases to trimming and J lost 4 bases, with 16 bases between them. The germline V gene has CDR1 MNHEY and CDR2 SMNVEV (reference sequence). CDR3 length equals 15 residues. The CDR3 sequence is CASSPRKGGYNEQFF. The CDR3 nucleotides read TGTGCCAGCAGCCCCCGAAAGGGGGGGTACAATGAGCAGTTCTTC.

This clonotype turned up a few times. V usage is TRBV28 and J usage is TRBJ1-2, with D perhaps matching TRBD1 (5 bases). CDR1 is MDHEN and CDR2 is SYDVKM in the germline V gene. This CDR3 has 13 residues. V lost 5 bases and J 9 bases, leaving 16 bases between the germline ends. CDR3 region: CASSLTTEGSYTF. As DNA, the CDR3 is TGTGCCAGCAGTCTCACGACAGAAGGTAGCTACACCTTC.